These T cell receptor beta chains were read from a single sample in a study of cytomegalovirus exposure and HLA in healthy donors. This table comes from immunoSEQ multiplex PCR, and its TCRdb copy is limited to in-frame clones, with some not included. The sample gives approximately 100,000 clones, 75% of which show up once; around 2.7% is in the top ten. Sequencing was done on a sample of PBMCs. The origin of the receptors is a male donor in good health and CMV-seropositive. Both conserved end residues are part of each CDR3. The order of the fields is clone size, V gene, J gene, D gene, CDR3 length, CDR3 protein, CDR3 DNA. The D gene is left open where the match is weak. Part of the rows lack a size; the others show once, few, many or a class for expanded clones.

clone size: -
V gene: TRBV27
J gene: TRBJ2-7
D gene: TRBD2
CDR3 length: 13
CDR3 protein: CASRRVGGYEQYF
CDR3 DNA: TGTGCCAGCAGGAGAGTGGGGGGGTACGAGCAGTACTTC

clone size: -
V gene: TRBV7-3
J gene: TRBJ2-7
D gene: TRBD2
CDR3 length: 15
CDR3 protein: CASSPQAGGPSEQYF
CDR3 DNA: TGTGCCAGCAGCCCACAAGCGGGGGGGCCATCCGAGCAGTACTTC

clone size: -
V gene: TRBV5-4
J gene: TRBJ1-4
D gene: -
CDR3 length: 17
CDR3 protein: CASSTGGGSSSREKLFF
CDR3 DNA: TGTGCCAGCAGCACCGGCGGCGGTTCAAGTAGTAGGGAAAAACTGTTTTTT

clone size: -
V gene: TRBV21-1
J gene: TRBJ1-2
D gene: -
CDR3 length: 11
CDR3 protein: CASSNRGGYTF
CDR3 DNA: TGTGCCAGCAGCAACAGGGGTGGCTACACCTTC

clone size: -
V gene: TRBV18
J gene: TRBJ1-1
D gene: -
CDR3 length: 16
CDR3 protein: CASSPPAPQKNTEAFF
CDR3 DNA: TGTGCCAGCTCACCACCGGCGCCACAGAAAAACACTGAAGCTTTCTTT

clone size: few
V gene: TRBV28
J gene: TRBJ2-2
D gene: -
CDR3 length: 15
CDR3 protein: CASSRGGGGTGELFF
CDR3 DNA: TGTGCCAGCAGCCGAGGGGGGGGCGGCACCGGGGAGCTGTTTTTT

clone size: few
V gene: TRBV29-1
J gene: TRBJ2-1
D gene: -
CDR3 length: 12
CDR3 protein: CSVGRGYNEQFF
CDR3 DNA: TGCAGCGTTGGAAGGGGTTACAATGAGCAGTTCTTC

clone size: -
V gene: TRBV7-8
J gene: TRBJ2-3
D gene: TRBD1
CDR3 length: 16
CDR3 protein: CASSSRTGTPTDTQYF
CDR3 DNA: TGTGCCAGCAGCTCAAGGACAGGCACCCCCACAGATACGCAGTATTTT

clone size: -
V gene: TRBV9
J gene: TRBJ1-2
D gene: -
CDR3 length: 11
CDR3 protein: CASSVPGGYTF
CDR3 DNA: TGTGCCAGCAGCGTACCAGGGGGCTACACCTTC

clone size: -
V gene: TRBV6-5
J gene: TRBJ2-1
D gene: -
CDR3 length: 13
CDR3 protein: CASTLVRGDEQFF
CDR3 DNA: TGTGCCAGCACCCTAGTAAGAGGCGATGAGCAGTTCTTC

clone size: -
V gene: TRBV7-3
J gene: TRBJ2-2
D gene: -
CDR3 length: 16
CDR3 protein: CASSISVGRDTGELFF
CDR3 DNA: TGTGCCAGCAGTATAAGTGTCGGGCGGGACACCGGGGAGCTGTTTTTT

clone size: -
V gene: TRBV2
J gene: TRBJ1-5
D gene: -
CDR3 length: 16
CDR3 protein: CASSVRQGNSNQPQNF
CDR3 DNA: TGTGCCAGCAGTGTCAGGCAGGGCAATAGCAATCAGCCCCAGAATTTT

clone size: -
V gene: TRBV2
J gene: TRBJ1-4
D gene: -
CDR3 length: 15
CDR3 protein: CASSSRTSPNEKLFF
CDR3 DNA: TGTGCCAGCAGTTCGAGGACTTCGCCGAATGAAAAACTGTTTTTT

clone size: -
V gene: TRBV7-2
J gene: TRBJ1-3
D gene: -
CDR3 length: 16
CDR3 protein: CASSLQWGVSGNTIYF
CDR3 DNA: TGTGCCAGCAGCTTACAGTGGGGGGTTTCTGGAAACACCATATATTTT

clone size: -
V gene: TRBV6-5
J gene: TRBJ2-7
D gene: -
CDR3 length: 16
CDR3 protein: CASSYSRYRFSYEQYF
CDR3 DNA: TGTGCCAGCAGTTACTCGAGATACAGGTTTTCCTACGAGCAGTACTTC

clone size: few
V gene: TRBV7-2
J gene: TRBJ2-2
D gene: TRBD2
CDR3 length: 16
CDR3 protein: CASSLSPGGGSGELFF
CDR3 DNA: TGTGCCAGCAGCTTATCCCCGGGAGGAGGGTCCGGGGAGCTGTTTTTT

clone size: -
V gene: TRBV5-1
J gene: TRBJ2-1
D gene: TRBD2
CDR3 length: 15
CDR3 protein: CASSWTSGSQGEQFF
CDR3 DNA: TGCGCCAGCAGCTGGACTAGCGGGAGTCAGGGTGAGCAGTTCTTC

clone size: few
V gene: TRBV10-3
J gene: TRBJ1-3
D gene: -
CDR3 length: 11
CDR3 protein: CAIQGQDTIYF
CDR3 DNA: TGTGCCATACAGGGTCAGGACACCATATATTTT

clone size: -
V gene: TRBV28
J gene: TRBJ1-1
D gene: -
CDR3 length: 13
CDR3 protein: CASGGGTNTEAFF
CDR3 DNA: TGTGCCAGCGGGGGGGGGACGAACACTGAAGCTTTCTTT

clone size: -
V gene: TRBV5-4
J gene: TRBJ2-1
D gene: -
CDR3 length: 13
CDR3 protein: CASSLPSGFEQFF
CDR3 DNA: TGTGCCAGCAGCTTGCCGTCAGGGTTCGAGCAGTTCTTC

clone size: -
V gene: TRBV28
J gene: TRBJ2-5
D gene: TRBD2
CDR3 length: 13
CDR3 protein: CASRTSIQETQYF
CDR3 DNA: TGTGCCAGCAGGACTAGCATCCAAGAGACCCAGTACTTC

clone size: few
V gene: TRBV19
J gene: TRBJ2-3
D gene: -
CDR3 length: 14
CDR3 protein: CASSIVGLTDTQYF
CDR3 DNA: TGTGCCAGTAGTATAGTTGGCCTCACAGATACGCAGTATTTT

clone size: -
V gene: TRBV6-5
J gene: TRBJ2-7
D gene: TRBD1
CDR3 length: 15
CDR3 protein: CASSWGQGSSYEQYF
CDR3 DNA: TGTGCCAGCAGTTGGGGACAGGGGAGCTCCTACGAGCAGTACTTC

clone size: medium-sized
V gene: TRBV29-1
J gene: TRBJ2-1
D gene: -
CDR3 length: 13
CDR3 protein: CSVEDAGYNEQFF
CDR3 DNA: TGCAGCGTTGAAGATGCAGGCTACAATGAGCAGTTCTTC

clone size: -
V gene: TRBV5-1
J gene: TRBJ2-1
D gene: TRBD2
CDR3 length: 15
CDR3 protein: CASSVSGRAENEQFF
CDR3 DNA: TGCGCCAGCAGCGTAAGCGGGAGGGCCGAGAATGAGCAGTTCTTC

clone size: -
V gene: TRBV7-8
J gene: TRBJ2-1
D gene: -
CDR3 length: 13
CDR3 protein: CASSLVGHNEQFF
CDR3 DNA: TGTGCCAGCAGCTTAGTTGGCCACAATGAGCAGTTCTTC

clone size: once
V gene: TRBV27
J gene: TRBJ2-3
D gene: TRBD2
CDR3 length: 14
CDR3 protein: CASSLRTSGPLQYF
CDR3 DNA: TGTGCCAGCAGTCTACGGACTAGCGGGCCGCTGCAGTATTTT

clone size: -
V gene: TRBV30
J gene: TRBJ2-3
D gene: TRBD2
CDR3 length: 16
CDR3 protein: CAWSRPLAGVRDTQYF
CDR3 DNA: TGTGCCTGGAGTAGACCCCTAGCGGGAGTGAGAGATACGCAGTATTTT

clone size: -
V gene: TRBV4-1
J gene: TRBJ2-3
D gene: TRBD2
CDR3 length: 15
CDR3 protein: CASSPAGGSTDTQYF
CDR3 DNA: TGCGCCAGCAGCCCAGCGGGGGGGAGCACAGATACGCAGTATTTT

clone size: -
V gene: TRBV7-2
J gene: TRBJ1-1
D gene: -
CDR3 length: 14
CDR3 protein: CASSFLSGVTEAFF
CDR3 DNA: TGTGCCAGCAGCTTCTTATCAGGGGTCACTGAAGCTTTCTTT

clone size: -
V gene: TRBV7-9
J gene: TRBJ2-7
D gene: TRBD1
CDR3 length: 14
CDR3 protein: CASSGGQGTYEQYF
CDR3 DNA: TGTGCCAGCAGCGGGGGACAGGGAACCTACGAGCAGTACTTC

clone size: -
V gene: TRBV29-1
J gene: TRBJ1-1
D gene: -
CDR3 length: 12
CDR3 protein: CSVVGPQGGAFF
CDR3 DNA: TGCAGCGTGGTGGGCCCGCAGGGAGGTGCTTTCTTT

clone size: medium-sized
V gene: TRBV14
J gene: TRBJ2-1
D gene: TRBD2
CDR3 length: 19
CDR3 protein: CASSPPLAGGPYSYNEQFF
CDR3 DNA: TGTGCCAGCAGCCCTCCACTAGCGGGAGGCCCCTACAGTTACAATGAGCAGTTCTTC

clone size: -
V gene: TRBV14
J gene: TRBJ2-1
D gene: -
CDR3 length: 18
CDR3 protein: CASSQDGSEGLTYNEQFF
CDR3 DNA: TGTGCCAGCAGCCAAGATGGCAGTGAGGGTTTGACGTACAATGAGCAGTTCTTC

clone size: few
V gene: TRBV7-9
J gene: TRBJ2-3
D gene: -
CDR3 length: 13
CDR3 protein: CASSLVSEDTQYF
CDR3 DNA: TGTGCCAGCAGCTTAGTCAGCGAGGATACGCAGTATTTT

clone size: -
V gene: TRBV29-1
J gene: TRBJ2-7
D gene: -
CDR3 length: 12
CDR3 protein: CSVVLTAYEQYF
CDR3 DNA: TGCAGCGTTGTCCTGACAGCCTACGAGCAGTACTTC

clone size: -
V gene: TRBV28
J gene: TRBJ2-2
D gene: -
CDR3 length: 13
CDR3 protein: CASRGNRVGELFF
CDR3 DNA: TGTGCCAGCAGGGGAAACAGGGTGGGGGAGCTGTTTTTT

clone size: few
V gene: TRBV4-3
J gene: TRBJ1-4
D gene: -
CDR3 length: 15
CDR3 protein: CASSRYRATNEKLFF
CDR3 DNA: TGCGCCAGCAGCCGTTACCGAGCAACTAATGAAAAACTGTTTTTT

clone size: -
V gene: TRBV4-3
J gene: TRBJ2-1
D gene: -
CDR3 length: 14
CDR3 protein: CASSQVGRYNEQFF
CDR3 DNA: TGCGCCAGCAGCCAAGTTGGCCGATACAATGAGCAGTTCTTC

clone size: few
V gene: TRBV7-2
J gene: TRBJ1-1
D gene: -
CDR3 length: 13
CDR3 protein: CASSRDIFTEAFF
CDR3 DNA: TGTGCCAGCAGCAGGGACATCTTCACTGAAGCTTTCTTT

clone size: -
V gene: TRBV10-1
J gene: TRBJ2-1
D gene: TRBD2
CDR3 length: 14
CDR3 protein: CASRAGTSHNEQFF
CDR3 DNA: TGCGCCAGCAGAGCCGGGACTAGCCACAATGAGCAGTTCTTC

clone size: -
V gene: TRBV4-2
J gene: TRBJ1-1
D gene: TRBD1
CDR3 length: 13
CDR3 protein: CASSGTGGSEAFF
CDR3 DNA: TGTGCCAGCAGCGGCACAGGGGGGTCTGAAGCTTTCTTT